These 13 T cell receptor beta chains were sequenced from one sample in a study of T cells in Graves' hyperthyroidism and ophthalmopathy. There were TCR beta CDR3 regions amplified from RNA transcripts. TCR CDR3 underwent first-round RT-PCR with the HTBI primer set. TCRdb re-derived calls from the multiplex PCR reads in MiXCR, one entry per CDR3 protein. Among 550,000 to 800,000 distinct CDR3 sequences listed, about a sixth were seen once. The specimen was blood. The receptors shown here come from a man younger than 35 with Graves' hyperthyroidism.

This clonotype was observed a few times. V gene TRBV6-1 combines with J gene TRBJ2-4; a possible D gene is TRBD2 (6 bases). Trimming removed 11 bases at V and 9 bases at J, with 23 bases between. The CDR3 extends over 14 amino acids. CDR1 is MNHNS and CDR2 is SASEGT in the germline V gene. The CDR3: CAGKSPGLRGIQYF. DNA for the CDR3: TGTGCCGGTAAGAGCCCGGGACTTCGAGGCATTCAGTACTTC.

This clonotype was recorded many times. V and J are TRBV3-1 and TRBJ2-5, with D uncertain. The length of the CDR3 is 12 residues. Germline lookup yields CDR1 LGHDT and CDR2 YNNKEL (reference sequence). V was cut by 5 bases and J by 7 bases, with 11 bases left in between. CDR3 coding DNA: TGTGCCAGCAGCTCCCGCCAGGCGACCCAGTACTTC. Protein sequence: CASSSRQATQYF.

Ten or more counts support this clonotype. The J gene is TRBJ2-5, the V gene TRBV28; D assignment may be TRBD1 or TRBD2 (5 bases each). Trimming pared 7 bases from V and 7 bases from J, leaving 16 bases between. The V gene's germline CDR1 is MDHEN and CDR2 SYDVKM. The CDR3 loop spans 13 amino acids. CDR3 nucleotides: TGTGCCAGCAATCCTCCGGGGCGGGTGACCCAGTACTTC. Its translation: CASNPPGRVTQYF. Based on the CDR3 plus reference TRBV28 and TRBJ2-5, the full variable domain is DVKVTQSSRYLVKRTGEKVFLECVQDMDHENMFWYRQDPGLGLRLIYFSYDVKMKEKGDIPEGYSVSREKKERFSLILESASTNQTSMYLCASNPPGRVTQYFGPGTRLLVL.

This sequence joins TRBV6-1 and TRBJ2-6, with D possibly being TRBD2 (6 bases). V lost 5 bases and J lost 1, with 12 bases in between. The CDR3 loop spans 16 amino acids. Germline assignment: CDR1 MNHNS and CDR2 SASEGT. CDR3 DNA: TGTGCCAGCAGTTGGGACGGGGGATCTGGGGCCAACGTCCTGACTTTC. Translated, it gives CASSWDGGSGANVLTF.

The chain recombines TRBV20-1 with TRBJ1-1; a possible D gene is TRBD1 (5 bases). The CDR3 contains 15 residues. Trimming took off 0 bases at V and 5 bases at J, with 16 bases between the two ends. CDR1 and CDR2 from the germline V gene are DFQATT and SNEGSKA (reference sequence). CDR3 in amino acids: CSARDGWGSWTEAFF. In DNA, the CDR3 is TGCAGTGCTAGAGATGGGTGGGGGAGTTGGACTGAAGCTTTCTTT.

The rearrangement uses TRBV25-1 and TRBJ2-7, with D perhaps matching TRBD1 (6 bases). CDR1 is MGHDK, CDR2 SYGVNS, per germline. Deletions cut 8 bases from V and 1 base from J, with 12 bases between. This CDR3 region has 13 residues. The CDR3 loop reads CASSGDISYEQYF. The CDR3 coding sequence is TGTGCCAGCTCAGGGGATATTTCCTACGAGCAGTACTTC.

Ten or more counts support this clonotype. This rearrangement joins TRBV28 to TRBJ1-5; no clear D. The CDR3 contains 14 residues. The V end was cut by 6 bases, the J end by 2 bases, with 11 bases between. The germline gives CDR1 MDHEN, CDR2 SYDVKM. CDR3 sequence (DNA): TGTGCCAGCAGCTACCAGTCCGGCAATCAGCCCCAGCATTTT. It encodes CASSYQSGNQPQHF. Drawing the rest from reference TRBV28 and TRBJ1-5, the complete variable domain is DVKVTQSSRYLVKRTGEKVFLECVQDMDHENMFWYRQDPGLGLRLIYFSYDVKMKEKGDIPEGYSVSREKKERFSLILESASTNQTSMYLCASSYQSGNQPQHFGDGTRLSIL.

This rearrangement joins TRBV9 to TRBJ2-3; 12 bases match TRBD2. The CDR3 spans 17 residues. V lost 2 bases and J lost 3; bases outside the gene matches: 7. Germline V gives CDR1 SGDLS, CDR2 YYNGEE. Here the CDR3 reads CASSVSPTSGRTDTQYF. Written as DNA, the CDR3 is TGTGCCAGCAGCGTTTCTCCCACTAGCGGGAGGACAGATACGCAGTATTTT.

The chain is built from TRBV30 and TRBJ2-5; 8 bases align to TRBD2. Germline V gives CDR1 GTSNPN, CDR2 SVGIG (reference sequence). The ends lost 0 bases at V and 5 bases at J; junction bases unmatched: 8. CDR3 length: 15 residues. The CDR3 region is CAWSVSSGSFETQYF. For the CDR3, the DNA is TGTGCCTGGAGTGTATCCAGCGGGAGTTTCGAGACCCAGTACTTC.

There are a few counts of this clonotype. The CDR3 reads CASSFYGFWTGSPNTGELFF. The CDR3 nucleotides are TGTGCCAGCAGTTTTTATGGGTTTTGGACAGGGAGCCCGAACACCGGGGAGCTGTTTTTT. The gene calls are TRBV28 and TRBJ2-2; 8 nucleotides agree with TRBD1. The trim removed 3 bases at V and 0 bases at J, leaving 15 bases unmatched. Germline assignment: CDR1 MDHEN and CDR2 SYDVKM. The CDR3 length is 20 residues.

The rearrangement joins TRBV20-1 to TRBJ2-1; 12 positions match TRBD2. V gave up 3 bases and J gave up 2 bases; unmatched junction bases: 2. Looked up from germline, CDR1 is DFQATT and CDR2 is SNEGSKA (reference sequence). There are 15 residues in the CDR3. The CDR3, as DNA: TGCAGTGCTAGTGGACTAGCGGGGACCTACAATGAGCAGTTCTTC. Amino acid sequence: CSASGLAGTYNEQFF.

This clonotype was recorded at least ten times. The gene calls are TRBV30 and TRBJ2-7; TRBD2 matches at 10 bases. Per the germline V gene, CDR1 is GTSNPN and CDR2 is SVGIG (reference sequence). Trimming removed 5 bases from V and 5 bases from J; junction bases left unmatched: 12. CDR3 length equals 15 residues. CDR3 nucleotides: TGTGCCTGGTGCCGTAATCCCCTAGCGGGAGACGAGCAGTACTTC. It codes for CAWCRNPLAGDEQYF.

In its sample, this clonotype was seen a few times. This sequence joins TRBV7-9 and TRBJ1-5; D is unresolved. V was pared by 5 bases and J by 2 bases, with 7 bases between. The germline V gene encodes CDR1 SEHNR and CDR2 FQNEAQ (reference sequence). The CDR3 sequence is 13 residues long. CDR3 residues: CASSPWGNQPQHF. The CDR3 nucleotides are TGTGCCAGCAGCCCTTGGGGCAATCAGCCCCAGCATTTT.